The clone carrying this T cell receptor beta chain has a single count. Its antigen is as yet unknown. The data are from a study of cytomegalovirus exposure and HLA in healthy donors. General observations from the study: Segments of the TCR beta V type were, in most cases, productive about 87% or about 30% of the time in an earlier analysis. Some TCR beta chains (roughly 160 of them) were listed as cytomegalovirus-associated.

Use of 60 Vbeta and 13 Jbeta primers characterized the PCR. This table comes from immunoSEQ multiplex PCR, and its TCRdb copy is limited to in-frame clones, with some not included. Here the sample spans more than 150,000 clones, approximately 80% being singletons. V lost 3 bases, J lost 2 bases, and 11 bases lay in between. The CDR3 is made up of 14 amino acids. CDR1 is SGHAT, CDR2 FQNNGV, per germline. The source material was PBMCs. The sequence was collected from a woman in her 50s in good health and CMV-seropositive. The chain has TRBV11-2 and TRBJ2-7, with a tentative D call TRBD2 (5 bases). The CDR3 bases are TGTGCCAGCAGCTTCCGACTATCACCCTACGAGCAGTACTTC. Translating gives CASSFRLSPYEQYF.